The clone carrying this T cell receptor (beta chain) was observed a handful of times. TCRdb called the RT-PCR reads again in MiXCR, with one record for every CDR3 protein. Of about 680,000 distinct CDR3 sequences in the sample, more than 13% are singletons; the top ten hold 3% to 4.5%. Unmatched junction bases numbered 7, after V lost 7 bases and J lost 7 bases. CDR1 and CDR2 (germline): GTSNPN, SVGIG (reference sequence). The CDR3 runs to 13 residues. This receptor was obtained from a female donor in good health, serving as a healthy control. The chain uses TRBV30 and TRBJ2-2; 9 nucleotides match TRBD1. Sequenced material: memory CD4+ T cells from blood. CDR3 coding DNA: TGTGCCTTAACGACAGGGGGGAACGGGGAGCTGTTTTTT. Its translation is CALTTGGNGELFF.